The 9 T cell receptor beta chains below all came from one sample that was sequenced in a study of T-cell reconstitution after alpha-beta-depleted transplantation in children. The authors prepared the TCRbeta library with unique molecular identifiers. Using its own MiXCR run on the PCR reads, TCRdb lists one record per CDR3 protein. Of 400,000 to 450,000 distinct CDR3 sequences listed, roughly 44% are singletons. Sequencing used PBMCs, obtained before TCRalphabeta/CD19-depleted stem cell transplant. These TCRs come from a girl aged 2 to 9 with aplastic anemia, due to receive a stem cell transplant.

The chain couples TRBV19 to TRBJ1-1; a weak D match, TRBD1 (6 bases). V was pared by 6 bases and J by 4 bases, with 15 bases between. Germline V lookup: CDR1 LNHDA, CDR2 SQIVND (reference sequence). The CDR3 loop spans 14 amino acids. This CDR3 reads CASSHGRGGTEAFF. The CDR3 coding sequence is TGTGCCAGTAGCCACGGCAGGGGCGGCACTGAAGCTTTCTTT.

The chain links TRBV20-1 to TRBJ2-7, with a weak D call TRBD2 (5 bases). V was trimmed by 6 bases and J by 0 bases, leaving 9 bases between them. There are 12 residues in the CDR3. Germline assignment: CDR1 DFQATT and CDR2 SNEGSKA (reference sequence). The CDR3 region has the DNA TGCAGTGCCGCCCGGGACTCCTACGAGCAGTACTTC. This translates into CSAARDSYEQYF.

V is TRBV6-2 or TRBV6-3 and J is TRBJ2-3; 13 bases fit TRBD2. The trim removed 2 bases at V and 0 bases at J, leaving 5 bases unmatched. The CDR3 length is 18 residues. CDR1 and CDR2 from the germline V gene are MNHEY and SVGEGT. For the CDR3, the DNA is TGTGCCAGCAGTTACCGACTAGCGGGAGGCCCTAGCACAGATACGCAGTATTTT. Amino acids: CASSYRLAGGPSTDTQYF.

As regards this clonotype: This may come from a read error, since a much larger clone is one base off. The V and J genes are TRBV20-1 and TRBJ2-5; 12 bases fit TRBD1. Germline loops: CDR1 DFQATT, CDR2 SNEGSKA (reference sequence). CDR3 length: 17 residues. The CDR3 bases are TGCTGTGCTAGAGTGGGGGGGACAGGGGGCTTCCAAGAGACCCAGTACTTC. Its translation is CCARVGGTGGFQETQYF.

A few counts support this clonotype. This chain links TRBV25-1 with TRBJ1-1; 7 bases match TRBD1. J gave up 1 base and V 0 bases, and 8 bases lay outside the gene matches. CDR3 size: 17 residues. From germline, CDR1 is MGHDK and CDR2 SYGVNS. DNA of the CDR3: TGTGCCAGCAGTGAATACCCCGCTGGGACAGAGAACACTGAAGCTTTCTTT. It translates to CASSEYPAGTENTEAFF.

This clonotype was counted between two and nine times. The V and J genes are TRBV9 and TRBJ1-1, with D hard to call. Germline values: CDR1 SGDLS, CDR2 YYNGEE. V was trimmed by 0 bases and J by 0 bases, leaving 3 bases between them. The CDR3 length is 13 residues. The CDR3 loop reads CASSVALNTEAFF. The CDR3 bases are TGTGCCAGCAGCGTAGCCCTGAACACTGAAGCTTTCTTT.

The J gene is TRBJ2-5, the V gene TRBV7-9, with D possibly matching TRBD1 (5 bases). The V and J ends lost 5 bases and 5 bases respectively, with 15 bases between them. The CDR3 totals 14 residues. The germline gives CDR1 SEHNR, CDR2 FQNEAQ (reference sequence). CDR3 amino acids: CASSLNQGRETQYF. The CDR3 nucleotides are TGTGCCAGCAGCCTCAACCAGGGTCGGGAGACCCAGTACTTC.

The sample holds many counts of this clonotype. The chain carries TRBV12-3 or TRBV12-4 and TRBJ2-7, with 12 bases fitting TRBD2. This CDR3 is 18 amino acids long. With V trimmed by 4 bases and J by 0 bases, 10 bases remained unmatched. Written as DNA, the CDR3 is TGTGCCAGCAGTTCCGCTTCCGGGACTAGCGGGTTCTCCTACGAGCAGTACTTC. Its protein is CASSSASGTSGFSYEQYF.

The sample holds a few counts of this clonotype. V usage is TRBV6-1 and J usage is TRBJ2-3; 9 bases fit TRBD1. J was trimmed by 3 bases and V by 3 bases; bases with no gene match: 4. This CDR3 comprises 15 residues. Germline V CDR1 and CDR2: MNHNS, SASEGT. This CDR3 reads CASSDTGGATDTQYF. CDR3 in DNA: TGTGCCAGCAGTGATACAGGGGGCGCGACAGATACGCAGTATTTT.